The T cell receptor (beta chain) described here comes from a study of shared clonotypes between healthy human individuals. Study-wide background: The cohort comprised two women and a few men. Their ages spanned 18 to 49 years.

Selected positively for CCR7 and CD45RO-negative, naive CD8 cells excluded terminally differentiated effector memory CD45RA+ cells. Sequenced by immunoSEQ multiplex PCR; TCRdb stores in-frame clones only, minus some. The profile shows about 1,900,000 clones, about 94% of them singletons. The V end was cut by 2 bases, the J end by 0 bases, with 13 bases between. The V gene's germline CDR1 is MDHEN and CDR2 SYDVKM. CDR3 length equals 16 residues. This sequence joins TRBV28 and TRBJ1-2; D may be TRBD1 (6 bases). The receptor comes from a man aged 18 to 30 in good health. Sequenced input: naive CD8+ T cells sorted from blood. The CDR3 is CASSLGQNEANYGYTF. DNA for the CDR3: TGTGCCAGCAGTTTAGGACAGAACGAAGCTAACTATGGCTACACCTTC.